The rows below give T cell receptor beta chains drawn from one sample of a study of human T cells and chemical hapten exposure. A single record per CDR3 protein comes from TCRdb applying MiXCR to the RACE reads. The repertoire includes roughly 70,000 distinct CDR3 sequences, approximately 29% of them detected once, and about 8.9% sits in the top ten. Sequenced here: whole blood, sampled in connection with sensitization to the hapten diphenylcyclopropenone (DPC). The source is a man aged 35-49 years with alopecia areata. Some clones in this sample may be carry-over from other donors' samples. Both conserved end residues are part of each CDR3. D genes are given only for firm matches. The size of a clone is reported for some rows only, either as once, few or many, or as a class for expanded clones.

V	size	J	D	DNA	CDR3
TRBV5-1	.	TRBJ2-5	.	TGCGCCAGCAGCTCCGGGGGCGGCGGGACCCAAGAGACCCAGTACTTC	CASSSGGGGTQETQYF
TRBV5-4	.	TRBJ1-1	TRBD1	TGTGCCAGCAGCGGGGACAGGGGGACGAACACTGAAGCTTTCTTT	CASSGDRGTNTEAFF
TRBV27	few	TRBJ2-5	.	TGTGCCAGCAGTTTAGGAAGGCTGTACCAAGAGACCCAGTACTTC	CASSLGRLYQETQYF
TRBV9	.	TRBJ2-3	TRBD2	TGTGCCAGCAGCCCGGGGGGGAGTACAGATACGCAGTATTTT	CASSPGGSTDTQYF
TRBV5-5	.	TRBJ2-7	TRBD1	TGTGCCAGCAGCCGGGATACAGGGGTGGTGCAGTACTTC	CASSRDTGVVQYF
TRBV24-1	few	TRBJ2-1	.	TGTGCCACCAGTACGGGTTACAATGAGCAGTTCTTC	CATSTGYNEQFF
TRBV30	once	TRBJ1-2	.	TGTGCCTGGAGTCCGACACGGATAGAGGGCTACACCTTC	CAWSPTRIEGYTF
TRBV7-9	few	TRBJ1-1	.	TGTGCCAGCACCTTAGGGGGGGGGCGGATGAACACTGAAGCTTTCTTT	CASTLGGGRMNTEAFF
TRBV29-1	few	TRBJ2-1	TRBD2	TGCAGCGTTGACGAAGCGGGAGGCAATGAGCAGTTCTTC	CSVDEAGGNEQFF
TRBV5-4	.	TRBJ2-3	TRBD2	TGTGCCAGCAGCTCTAGCGGGAGAACAGATACGCAGTATTTT	CASSSSGRTDTQYF
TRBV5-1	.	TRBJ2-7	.	TGCGCCAGCAGGCTGCCGGGAGCAGGCGAGCAGTACTTC	CASRLPGAGEQYF
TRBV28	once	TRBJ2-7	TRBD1	TGTGCCAGCAGTTTAGACCCCCGGGACAGTGCCTACGAGCAGTACTTC	CASSLDPRDSAYEQYF
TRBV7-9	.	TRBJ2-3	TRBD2	TGTGCCAGCAGCAGAACTAGCGGGAGGGCATACACAGATACGCAGTATTTT	CASSRTSGRAYTDTQYF
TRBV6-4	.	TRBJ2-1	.	TGTGCCAGCAGTGAGGGGACGGACTACAATGAGCAGTTCTTC	CASSEGTDYNEQFF
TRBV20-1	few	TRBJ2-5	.	TGCAGTGCTAAGGGATCGAGGGTGGCCGAAGAGACCCAGTACTTC	CSAKGSRVAEETQYF
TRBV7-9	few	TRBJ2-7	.	TGTGCCAGCAGTAGGACCGGGGACGAGCAGTACTTC	CASSRTGDEQYF
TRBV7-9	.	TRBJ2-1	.	TGTGCCAGCACTCCTCTAGGGAGCTCCTACAATGAGCAGTTCTTC	CASTPLGSSYNEQFF
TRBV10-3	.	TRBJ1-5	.	TGTGCCATCAGTGAGTATGGGGGGCGTAAGCCCCAGCATTTT	CAISEYGGRKPQHF
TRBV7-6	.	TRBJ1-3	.	TGTGCCAGCAGCTTAGATATGCGCTCTGGAAACACCATATATTTT	CASSLDMRSGNTIYF
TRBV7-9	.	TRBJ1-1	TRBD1	TGTGCCAGCAGCTCCCATTGGGCAGGGGGGAACACTGAAGCTTTCTTT	CASSSHWAGGNTEAFF
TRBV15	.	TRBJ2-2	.	TGTGCCACCAGCAGAGTAAGGCAGAACACCGGGGAGCTGTTTTTT	CATSRVRQNTGELFF
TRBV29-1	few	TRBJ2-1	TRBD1	TGCAGCGTCCCAGGGGGTATGGGTGAGCAGTTCTTC	CSVPGGMGEQFF
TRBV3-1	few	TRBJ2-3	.	TGTGCCAGCAGCCAATGGGGAGCGGATACGCAGTATTTT	CASSQWGADTQYF
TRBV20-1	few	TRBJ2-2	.	TGCAGTGCTAGGCTACCGAGTCTAGCAAACGGGGAGCTGTTTTTT	CSARLPSLANGELFF
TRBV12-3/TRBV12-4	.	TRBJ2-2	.	TGTGCCAGCACTACGGGACCGAACACCGGGGAGCTGTTTTTT	CASTTGPNTGELFF
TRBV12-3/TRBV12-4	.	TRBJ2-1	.	TGTGCCAGCAGTTTGTTAGGACAGAGCAACAATGAGCAGTTCTTC	CASSLLGQSNNEQFF
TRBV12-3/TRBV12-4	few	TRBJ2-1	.	TGTGCCAGCAGTCTAGGGACAGAGCAGTTCTTC	CASSLGTEQFF
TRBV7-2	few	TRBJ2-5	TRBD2	TGTGCCAGCAGCCGCGATAGCGGGAGGGAGGAGACCCAGTACTTC	CASSRDSGREETQYF
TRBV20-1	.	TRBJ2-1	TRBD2	TGCAGTGCTAATTACAGGGAAAGAGCGGGAGGTTGGAATGAGCAGTTCTTC	CSANYRERAGGWNEQFF
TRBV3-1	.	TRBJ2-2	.	TGTGCCAGCAGCCGAGCTACCGGGGAGCTGTTTTTT	CASSRATGELFF
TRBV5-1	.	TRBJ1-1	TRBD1	TGCGCCAGCAGACAGGACAGGGCGAACACTGAAGCTTTCTTT	CASRQDRANTEAFF
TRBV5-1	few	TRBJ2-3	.	TGCGCCAGCAGCTTCCTCTCAGGTCCAGATACGCAGTATTTT	CASSFLSGPDTQYF
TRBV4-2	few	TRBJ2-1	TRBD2	TGTGCCAGCAGCCAGGAGACTAGCGGGGGGTACAATGAGCAGTTCTTC	CASSQETSGGYNEQFF
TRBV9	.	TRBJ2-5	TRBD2	TGTGCCAGCAGCACCCGACGGGGACTAGCGGGAGCGGAGACCCAGTACTTC	CASSTRRGLAGAETQYF
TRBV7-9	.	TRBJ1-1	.	TGTGCCAGCAGCCAAGAATTGAACACTGAAGCTTTCTTT	CASSQELNTEAFF
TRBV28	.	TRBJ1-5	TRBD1	TGTGCCAGCAGTATACAGGGGGATCAGCCCCAGCATTTT	CASSIQGDQPQHF
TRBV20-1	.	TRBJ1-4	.	TGCAGTGCCTCGACCTACCGGGGAGAAAAACTGTTTTTT	CSASTYRGEKLFF
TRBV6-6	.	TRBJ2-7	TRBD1	TGTGCCAGCACTAGGACAGGGGGAAACGAGCAGTACTTC	CASTRTGGNEQYF
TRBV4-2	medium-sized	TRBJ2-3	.	TGTGCCAGCACGGGAGACACAGATACGCAGTATTTT	CASTGDTDTQYF
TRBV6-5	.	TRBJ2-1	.	TGTGCCAGCAGTTCCTTCGGCAGTAGCTACAATGAGCAGTTCTTC	CASSSFGSSYNEQFF
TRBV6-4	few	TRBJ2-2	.	TGTGCCAGCAGTGACTCCGGGACTAACACCGGGGAGCTGTTTTTT	CASSDSGTNTGELFF
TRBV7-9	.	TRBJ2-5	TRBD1	TGTGCCAGCAGCTTAGCACCCAGGGGGCTAGAGACCCAGTACTTC	CASSLAPRGLETQYF
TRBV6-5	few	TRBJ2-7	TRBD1	TGTGCCAGCAGTTTTTACAGGGGCCCCTACGAGCAGTACTTC	CASSFYRGPYEQYF
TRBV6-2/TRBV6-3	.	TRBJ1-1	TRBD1	TGTGCCAGCAGGACAGGGGTGGCCTCTGAAGCTTTCTTT	CASRTGVASEAFF
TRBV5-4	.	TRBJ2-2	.	TGTGCCAGCAGCTTGCAGGGTTCTAGAGCCGGGGAGCTGTTTTTT	CASSLQGSRAGELFF
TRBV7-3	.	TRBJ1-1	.	TGTGCCAGCAGCTTAAGAGGGGATGCTGGAGAGGCTTTCTTT	CASSLRGDAGEAFF
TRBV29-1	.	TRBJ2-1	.	TGCAGCGTTGATCAGGGTAGCTCCTACAATGAGCAGTTCTTC	CSVDQGSSYNEQFF
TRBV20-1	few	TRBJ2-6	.	TGCAGTGCCAGCGCACTCTCTGGGGCCAACGTCCTGACTTTC	CSASALSGANVLTF
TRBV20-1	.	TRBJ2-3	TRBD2	TGCAGTGCTTCCCCCCTAGCGGACACAGATACGCAGTATTTT	CSASPLADTDTQYF
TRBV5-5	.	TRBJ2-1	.	TGTGCCAGCAGTAAGCACTTTTCCTACAATGAGCAGTTCTTC	CASSKHFSYNEQFF
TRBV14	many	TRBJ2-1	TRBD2	TGTGCCAGCAGCCTTCGTCTGGGACTAGCGGGATACAATGAGCAGTTCTTC	CASSLRLGLAGYNEQFF
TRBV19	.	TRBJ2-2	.	TGTGCCAGCAACCGGGTCGGGGCCAGGGCCGGGGAGCTGTTTTTT	CASNRVGARAGELFF
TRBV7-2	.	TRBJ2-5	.	TGTGCCAGCAGCGGCAGGGGGAGACTGGGGGGGCCCCAGTACTTC	CASSGRGRLGGPQYF
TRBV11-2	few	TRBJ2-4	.	TGTGCCAGCAGCTCCATCGACCCTCCCGGAATCATTCAGTACTTC	CASSSIDPPGIIQYF
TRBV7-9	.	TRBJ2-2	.	TGTGCCAGCAGCTTAGAAGGGGCCGCCGGGGAGCTGTTTTTT	CASSLEGAAGELFF
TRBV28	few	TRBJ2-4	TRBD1	TGTGCCAGCAGTCCCAGGGGGACAGGTACTGCAGCCAAAAACATTCAGTACTTC	CASSPRGTGTAAKNIQYF